This TCR beta chain was sequenced for a study of healthy donors' naive CD4 and CD8 T cells. Overall study results and limits: CDR3 charge plus V and J genes appeared to account for approximately 12% of CD4/CD8 variance.

With regard to this clonotype: Antigen unknown.

Starting from approximately 500 ng of total RNA, TCR libraries were made with linear amplification. TCRdb ran MiXCR on the reads and lists one entry per CDR3 protein. The sample has 150,000 to 200,000 distinct CDR3 sequences; about four fifths are singletons. This receptor was identified in a pool of human donors in good health; the sample pools cells from several healthy donors. Input material: naive CD4+ and CD8+ T cells sorted from blood, pooled from several donors.

CDR3 coding DNA: TGTGCCAGCGGTGGTGAGAGGGTGGAGACCCAGTACTTC. It yields the protein CASGGERVETQYF. This rearrangement joins TRBV2 to TRBJ2-5, with a weak D call TRBD2 (5 bases). The CDR3 covers 13 residues. Trimming took off 8 bases at V and 5 bases at J, with 15 bases between the two ends. CDR1 is SNHLY, CDR2 FYNNEI, per germline.